What follows are 2 T cell receptor beta chains derived from one specimen sequenced in a study of blood T cells in healthy people across ages. The use of a sample-barcoded 5' primer and a J-beta primer mix characterized a second PCR of roughly 6 to 12 cycles. In TCRdb, the 5' RACE reads were re-called with MiXCR into one record per CDR3 protein. The sample consists of around 1.5 million distinct CDR3 sequences, almost 35% of them appearing once. The sequenced sample consisted of blood. The receptors here all came from a woman in her thirties in good health.

This chain links TRBV7-9 with TRBJ1-2; D not certain. The CDR3 loop spans 15 amino acids. The germline gives CDR1 SEHNR, CDR2 FQNEAQ (reference sequence). V lost 2 bases to trimming and J lost 2 bases, with 12 bases between them. The CDR3: CASSLPGSANYGYTF. Here the CDR3 DNA reads TGTGCCAGCAGCTTACCAGGTTCAGCAAACTATGGCTACACCTTC.

This clonotype was observed once. The rearrangement joins TRBV23-1 to TRBJ2-3; TRBD1 agrees at 7 bases. TRBV23-1 is marked as an open reading frame, function uncertain. Trimming took 6 bases from V and 7 from J; bases not matched to a gene: 16. CDR3 length: 16 amino acids. The CDR3 sequence: CASSPLTGPLVYTQYF. As DNA, the CDR3 is TGCGCCAGCAGCCCCCTGACAGGGCCCCTCGTGTATACGCAGTATTTT.